This passage covers 21 T cell receptor beta chains from one sample sequenced in a study of blood T cell repertoires in COVID-19. Produced via immunoSEQ multiplex PCR; TCRdb's table is partial and in-frame only. The sample records roughly 250,000 clones, approximately 86% being singletons. The sequencing input was peripheral blood. These receptors were obtained from a woman under 40 with acute or convalescent COVID-19.

V gene TRBV2 combines with J gene TRBJ2-7; 11 nucleotides match TRBD1. The V segment lost 6 bases and the J segment 5 bases; nucleotides outside the gene matches: 6. This CDR3 comprises 14 residues. Germline values: CDR1 SNHLY, CDR2 FYNNEI. The CDR3 loop is CASSRGQGANEQYF. The CDR3 DNA is TGTGCCAGCAGCCGAGGACAGGGGGCGAACGAGCAGTACTTC. Together with reference TRBV2 and TRBJ2-7, the CDR3 gives the full variable domain: EPEVTQTPSHQVTQMGQEVILRCVPISNHLYFYWYRQILGQKVEFLVSFYNNEISEKSEIFDDQFSVERPDGSNFTLKIRSTKLEDSAMYFCASSRGQGANEQYFGPGTRLTVT.

This rearrangement joins TRBV6-4 to TRBJ2-1; D may be TRBD2 (6 bases). CDR3 length equals 16 residues. Per germline, CDR1 MRHNA and CDR2 SNTAGT. Trimming took 2 bases from V and 9 from J, leaving 20 bases between them. The CDR3 coding sequence is TGTGCCAGCAGTGACGTCGGGGGTGCAGACACTGTTGAGCAGTTCTTC. Protein sequence: CASSDVGGADTVEQFF.

The CDR3 spells CASNPRAGGYEQYF. CDR3 coding DNA: TGTGCCAGCAACCCCCGGGCAGGGGGCTACGAGCAGTACTTC. This rearrangement joins TRBV27 to TRBJ2-7, with 7 bases aligning to TRBD1. V lost 7 bases, J lost 3 bases, and 9 bases stayed unmatched. The CDR3 spans 14 residues. Germline V gene data show CDR1 as MNHEY and CDR2 as SMNVEV (reference sequence).

Here the CDR3 DNA reads TGTGCTAGTGGTTTGAGTGCAGGGGGGATGGGATCCTATAATTCACCCCTCCACTTT. Protein product: CASGLSAGGMGSYNSPLHF. This chain connects TRBV12-5 to TRBJ1-6, with 7 bases that match TRBD1. The V segment lost 2 bases and the J segment 1 base; nucleotides outside the gene matches: 11. The CDR3 runs 19 residues. Germline V gene data show CDR1 as LGHNT and CDR2 as FRNRAP.

The rearrangement joins TRBV5-4 to TRBJ1-5; D unresolved. The CDR3 is 12 amino acids. Trimming shortened V by 4 bases and J by 6 bases, and 8 bases separated the two germline ends. Germline V gene lookup returns CDR1 SGHNT and CDR2 YYREEE (reference sequence). CDR3 nucleotides: TGTGCCAGCAGCGACCTAGGTCAGCCCCAGCATTTT. It specifies CASSDLGQPQHF.

J is TRBJ2-2 and V is TRBV6-6; 8 bases fit TRBD1. Trimming cost V 11 bases and J 1 base; bases outside gene matches: 6. The CDR3 has 14 residues. CDR1 and CDR2 (germline): MNHNY, SVGAGI (reference sequence). The CDR3: CAAGDRWNTGELFF. CDR3 DNA sequence: TGTGCCGCTGGGGACAGGTGGAACACCGGGGAGCTGTTTTTT.

The chain links TRBV6-6 to TRBJ1-2; unclear D gene. From germline, CDR1 is MNHNY and CDR2 SVGAGI (reference sequence). Trimming shortened V by 5 bases and J by 6 bases, and 10 bases separated the two germline ends. The length of the CDR3 is 12 residues. CDR3 residues: CASSLQEDGYTF. The CDR3 region has the DNA TGTGCCAGCAGTCTGCAGGAAGATGGCTACACCTTC.

The chain has TRBV6-5 and TRBJ1-3, with D hard to call. V was clipped by 9 bases and J by 5 bases, with 14 bases between them. This CDR3 contains 13 residues. Germline V CDR1 and CDR2: MNHEY, SVGAGI. CDR3 coding DNA: TGTGCCAGTTGCGCGGCGGGGAGAAACACCATATATTTT. This sequence encodes CASCAAGRNTIYF.

The chain recombines TRBV11-2 with TRBJ2-7; the match to TRBD2 covers 7 bases. Germline V gene data show CDR1 as SGHAT and CDR2 as FQNNGV. This CDR3 has 15 amino acids. The trim removed 5 bases at V and 2 bases at J, leaving 9 bases unmatched. The CDR3: CASSRPGTTTYEQYF. CDR3 sequence (DNA): TGTGCCAGCAGCCGTCCCGGGACTACGACCTACGAGCAGTACTTC.

The table lists this clone with a count of one. The chain has TRBV30 and TRBJ1-5; no firm D call. Germline-derived CDR1 and CDR2 are GTSNPN and SVGIG (reference sequence). With 0 bases removed from V and 8 bases from J, the gap between germline ends came to 11 bases. The CDR3 runs 13 residues. CDR3 DNA: TGTGCCTGGAGTGTAATGCGGGGAAAGCCCCAGCATTTT. Translation: CAWSVMRGKPQHF.

This clone was seen a handful of times. The chain employs TRBV4-2 and TRBJ1-3; 7 bases match TRBD1. This CDR3 is 14 amino acids long. Germline CDR1 reads LGHNA; CDR2 reads YNFKEQ. V gave up 2 bases and J gave up 2 bases; unmatched junction bases: 0. Here the CDR3 DNA reads TGTGCCAGCAGCCAACAGGGGGCTGGAAACACCATATATTTT. This sequence encodes CASSQQGAGNTIYF.

This chain joins TRBV15 and TRBJ1-6; D not certain. Trimming left V 6 bases short and J 0 bases short, with 9 bases between. Germline CDR1 reads LNHNV; CDR2 reads YYDKDF (reference sequence). CDR3 length: 15 residues. Written as DNA, the CDR3 is TGTGCCACCAGGGCGGGGAGCTCCTATAATTCACCCCTCCACTTT. Protein: CATRAGSSYNSPLHF. Complete variable domain (other parts from reference TRBV15 and TRBJ1-6): DAMVIQNPRYQVTQFGKPVTLSCSQTLNHNVMYWYQQKSSQAPKLLFHYYDKDFNNEADTPDNFQSRRPNTSFCFLDIRSPGLGDTAMYLCATRAGSSYNSPLHFGNGTRLTVT.

This chain joins TRBV29-1 and TRBJ2-5, with 7 bases fitting TRBD1. CDR3 length equals 13 residues. Trimming cost V 8 bases and J 5 bases; bases outside gene matches: 11. Per the germline V gene, CDR1 is SQVTM and CDR2 is ANQGSEA. The CDR3 nucleotides read TGCAGCCTCGGCCGAGGGGGCGGGGAGACCCAGTACTTC. It codes for CSLGRGGGETQYF.

As regards this clone: Other DNA variants within this sample encode the same CDR3. This chain uses TRBV5-6 with TRBJ1-6; D not resolved. The CDR3 is 14 residues long. The V gene's germline CDR1 is SGHDT and CDR2 YYEEEE. Trimming removed 0 bases from V and 7 bases from J, with 8 bases in between. The CDR3 reads CASSLAGYNSPLHF. In nucleotides, the CDR3 is TGTGCCAGCAGCTTGGCCGGTTACAATTCACCCCTCCACTTT.

J is TRBJ2-1 and V is TRBV9; 8 bases match TRBD2. Germline V gene data show CDR1 as SGDLS and CDR2 as YYNGEE. The V segment lost 0 bases and the J segment 7 bases; nucleotides outside the gene matches: 6. The CDR3 consists of 15 residues. CDR3 sequence reads: CASSVAGGEGNEQFF. CDR3 nucleotides: TGTGCCAGCAGCGTAGCGGGGGGGGAGGGAAATGAGCAGTTCTTC.

V and J are TRBV5-1 and TRBJ1-1; D is possibly TRBD1 (5 bases). V was cut by 0 bases and J by 7 bases, with 16 bases left in between. The CDR3 is 15 amino acids. The V gene's germline CDR1 is SGHRS and CDR2 YFSETQ. CDR3 sequence (DNA): TGCGCCAGCAGCTTGGCGGGGGACGTAAGGGGTGAAGCTTTCTTT. This encodes CASSLAGDVRGEAFF.

This clone was counted once. This chain connects TRBV27 to TRBJ2-7; D perhaps matches TRBD2 (6 bases). The germline V gene has CDR1 MNHEY and CDR2 SMNVEV (reference sequence). The V gene lost 6 bases and the J gene lost 7 bases, with 25 bases spanning the gap. This CDR3 is built from 16 residues. CDR3 coding DNA: TGTGCCAGCAGCCACCCAGGAGGCGGGACGATGGGTGAGCAGTACTTC. The encoded protein is CASSHPGGGTMGEQYF.

The chain carries TRBV19 and TRBJ2-2; D is unclear. The germline V gene has CDR1 LNHDA and CDR2 SQIVND (reference sequence). This CDR3 region has 16 residues. Trimming took 3 bases from V and 1 from J, leaving 12 bases between them. The CDR3 protein is CASSINAGGNTGELFF. The CDR3 DNA reads TGTGCCAGTAGTATTAATGCCGGTGGGAACACCGGGGAGCTGTTTTTT.

J is TRBJ2-3 and V is TRBV9; TRBD2 agrees at 10 bases. CDR3 size: 18 residues. The germline CDR1 and CDR2 sequences are SGDLS and YYNGEE. The junction had 14 bases not matched to a gene; V was cut back by 5 bases and J by 2 bases. The CDR3 is CASSPAMDGLADTDTQYF. The CDR3 bases are TGTGCCAGCAGTCCCGCAATGGATGGACTAGCGGACACAGATACGCAGTATTTT. The variable domain in full, completed from reference TRBV9 and TRBJ2-3, reads DSGVTQTPKHLITATGQRVTLRCSPRSGDLSVYWYQQSLDQGLQFLIQYYNGEERAKGNILERFSAQQFPDLHSELNLSSLELGDSALYFCASSPAMDGLADTDTQYFGPGTRLTVL.

This clone occurred once. The CDR3 region is CASSSRQGNNYGYTF. The CDR3, as DNA: TGTGCCAGCAGCTCCCGACAGGGTAATAACTATGGCTACACCTTC. The rearrangement links TRBV11-3 to TRBJ1-2; 7 nucleotides align to TRBD1. The CDR3 length is 15 residues. Germline assignment: CDR1 SGHNT and CDR2 YENEEA. Trimming removed 4 bases from V and 1 base from J; junction bases left unmatched: 6.

This clone occurred a few times. The chain is built from TRBV11-3 and TRBJ2-7; 8 bases map to TRBD2. The V gene's germline CDR1 is SGHNT and CDR2 YENEEA. J gave up 0 bases and V 3 bases, and 10 bases lay outside the gene matches. This CDR3 has 17 residues. CDR3 in amino acids: CASSLVVSGKSSYEQYF. The CDR3 nucleotides read TGTGCCAGCAGCTTGGTAGTTAGCGGGAAGAGCTCCTACGAGCAGTACTTC.